Each of the 28 T cell receptor beta chains below was sequenced from the same sample in a study of T cells in localized non-small cell lung cancer. Only in-frame clones appear in the TCRdb table, and some are missing; sequencing was by immunoSEQ multiplex PCR. In the table there are approximately 1,600 clones, roughly a fifth of which are singletons. Here the sequenced sample was normal lung tissue next to the tumor, taken before any cancer treatment. The source is a male donor aged 60 or over with stage III squamous cell lung carcinoma.

Sample share makes this clone hyperexpanded. The rearrangement uses TRBV6-8 and TRBJ1-1, with D perhaps TRBD1 (5 bases). The CDR3 is made up of 16 amino acids. The germline V gene has CDR1 MNHGY and CDR2 SAAAGT. Trimming removed 2 bases from V and 7 bases from J, with 20 bases in between. The CDR3 DNA reads as TGTGCCAGCAGTTACCCGAGAGGGGAGGGCCAAAGTGAAGCTTTCTTT. Protein sequence: CASSYPRGEGQSEAFF.

This chain uses TRBV9 with TRBJ2-6; 7 bases match TRBD1. The CDR3 runs to 16 residues. With V trimmed by 6 bases and J by 3 bases, 9 bases remained unmatched. Per the germline V gene, CDR1 is SGDLS and CDR2 is YYNGEE. The CDR3 region is CASTKGASGGANVLTF. The CDR3 nucleotides read TGTGCCAGCACGAAGGGGGCGTCGGGTGGGGCCAACGTCCTGACTTTC.

This clone was seen a handful of times. This rearrangement joins TRBV6-8 to TRBJ1-3; 8 bases fit TRBD1. V shed 10 bases, J shed 0 bases, and the junction held 20 bases outside the gene matches. This CDR3 is built from 19 residues. CDR1 is MNHGY, CDR2 SAAAGT, per germline. This chain's CDR3 is CAISPRQGQQRSSGNTIYF. The CDR3, as DNA: TGTGCCATCAGCCCCCGACAGGGGCAGCAACGAAGCTCTGGAAACACCATATATTTT.

The chain links TRBV10-1 to TRBJ2-3; weak D call: TRBD1 (6 bases). The V gene's germline CDR1 is WNHNN and CDR2 SYGVQD (reference sequence). The CDR3 is 14 residues long. Trimming removed 8 bases from V and 3 bases from J, with 15 bases in between. CDR3 sequence: CASGRDIGTDTQYF. The CDR3 nucleotides are TGCGCCAGCGGCCGGGACATCGGGACAGATACGCAGTATTTT.

This clone appeared a few times. The chain is built from TRBV11-3 and TRBJ2-3; the D call may be TRBD1 or TRBD2 (6 bases each). V was clipped by 5 bases and J by 3 bases, with 18 bases between them. The length of the CDR3 is 16 residues. Germline V CDR1 and CDR2: SGHNT, YENEEA. CDR3 sequence reads: CASSPWEGGRTDTQYF. The CDR3 DNA reads as TGTGCCAGCAGCCCCTGGGAAGGGGGGCGGACAGATACGCAGTATTTT.

The chain recombines TRBV11-3 with TRBJ2-3; 9 positions agree with TRBD2. The V and J ends lost 5 bases and 2 bases, in that order; junction bases with no gene match: 14. Per the germline V gene, CDR1 is SGHNT and CDR2 is YENEEA. There are 18 residues in the CDR3. The CDR3 nucleotides are TGTGCCAGCAGCGCGCGGGGGAGCGGGGGGTGGAACACAGATACGCAGTATTTT. Translation: CASSARGSGGWNTDTQYF.

The chain combines TRBV6-8 with TRBJ1-3; D may be TRBD1 (6 bases). This CDR3 is 15 amino acids long. V was cut by 6 bases and J by 3 bases, with 15 bases left in between. Per the germline V gene, CDR1 is MNHGY and CDR2 is SAAAGT. CDR3 residues: CASRPQGISGNTIYF. The CDR3 region has the DNA TGTGCCAGCAGACCCCAGGGGATAAGTGGAAACACCATATATTTT.

This clone was seen only a few times. The rearrangement joins TRBV6-8 to TRBJ2-1; the match to TRBD2 covers 10 bases. Trimming took 8 bases from V and 2 from J; bases not matched to a gene: 6. This CDR3 spans 15 amino acids. CDR1 and CDR2 from the germline V gene are MNHGY and SAAAGT. The CDR3: CASRFSGGPYNEQFF. The CDR3 region has the DNA TGTGCCAGCCGATTTAGCGGGGGGCCCTACAATGAGCAGTTCTTC.

Relative to its sample, this clone is large. The V and J genes are TRBV19 and TRBJ2-1, with 16 bases lining up with TRBD2. Germline trimming cut 5 bases from V and 7 bases from J; bases unmatched to any gene: 5. The CDR3 length is 16 residues. In germline, CDR1 is LNHDA, CDR2 SQIVND (reference sequence). The CDR3 sequence: CASSSGTSGGANEQFF. In DNA form, the CDR3 reads TGTGCCAGTAGTTCCGGGACTAGCGGGGGGGCAAATGAGCAGTTCTTC.

The J gene is TRBJ1-4, the V gene TRBV28; TRBD1 is a possible D gene (5 bases). V gave up 7 bases and J gave up 8 bases, with 11 bases separating them. Looked up from germline, CDR1 is MDHEN and CDR2 is SYDVKM. The CDR3 is 12 amino acids. The CDR3 DNA follows: TGTGCCAGCAACGTGCGGGGGGAAAAACTGTTTTTT. Encoded protein: CASNVRGEKLFF.

For this clone: The sample holds other DNA sequences that translate to the same CDR3. This chain uses TRBV18 with TRBJ1-2; 8 bases align to TRBD1. This CDR3 region has 13 residues. The germline V gene has CDR1 KGHSH and CDR2 LQKENI. V lost 6 bases to trimming and J lost 4 bases; unmatched junction nucleotides: 4. The DNA of the CDR3 is TGTGCCAGCTCTCCCACAGGGGGCTATGGCTACACCTTC. This encodes CASSPTGGYGYTF.

This clone is medium-sized within its sample. The same CDR3 arises from other DNA sequences in this sample as well. The chain links TRBV6-8 to TRBJ1-5; D remains ambiguous. Trimming took 10 bases from V and 0 from J, leaving 13 bases between them. Germline V gene data show CDR1 as MNHGY and CDR2 as SAAAGT. The CDR3 is 14 amino acids. CDR3 region: CATTTGNSNQPQHF. The CDR3 DNA reads as TGTGCCACCACCACGGGTAATAGCAATCAGCCCCAGCATTTT.

This chain joins TRBV28 and TRBJ1-1, with 7 bases aligning to TRBD1. This CDR3 region has 15 residues. Germline lookup yields CDR1 MDHEN and CDR2 SYDVKM. With 7 bases clipped from V and 5 bases from J, the junction kept 13 bases outside the gene matches. CDR3 DNA: TGTGCCAGCACCTCACAGGGGCCGTCCATAACTGAAGCTTTCTTT. Protein product: CASTSQGPSITEAFF.

This clone was observed at least ten times. V and J are TRBV11-3 and TRBJ2-1; either TRBD1 or TRBD2 may fit D (5 bases each). Germline CDR1 reads SGHNT; CDR2 reads YENEEA. The V gene lost 1 base and the J gene lost 7 bases, with 14 bases spanning the gap. The CDR3 has 15 amino acids. CDR3 protein: CASSLGSSWGNEQFF. The DNA for the CDR3 is TGTGCCAGCAGCTTAGGCTCGAGTTGGGGGAATGAGCAGTTCTTC. Supplemented by reference TRBV11-3 and TRBJ2-1, the full variable domain reads EAGVVQSPRYKIIEKKQPVAFWCNPISGHNTLYWYLQNLGQGPELLIRYENEEAVDDSQLPKDRFSAERLKGVDSTLKIQPAELGDSAVYLCASSLGSSWGNEQFFGPGTRLTVL.

This clone was observed at least ten times. The rearrangement joins TRBV11-3 to TRBJ1-1; TRBD1 matches 7 bases. The ends lost 5 bases at V and 4 bases at J; junction bases unmatched: 7. This CDR3 has 14 residues. Germline CDR1 is SGHNT and CDR2 is YENEEA. The CDR3 protein is CASSTFPGGTEAFF. The CDR3 coding sequence is TGTGCCAGCAGCACGTTTCCAGGGGGCACTGAAGCTTTCTTT.

The J gene is TRBJ2-5, the V gene TRBV18, with TRBD2 matching 7 bases. Unmatched junction bases numbered 1, after V lost 3 bases and J lost 6 bases. Germline V gene data show CDR1 as KGHSH and CDR2 as LQKENI. The CDR3 totals 12 residues. As DNA, the CDR3 is TGTGCCAGCTCACCGGGAGGGCAGACCCAGTACTTC. This gives the protein CASSPGGQTQYF.

The gene calls are TRBV14 and TRBJ2-3, with 7 bases identical to TRBD2. CDR3 length: 17 residues. The V gene's germline CDR1 is SGHDN and CDR2 FVKESK. The V and J ends lost 0 bases and 6 bases, in that order; junction bases with no gene match: 12. The DNA of the CDR3 is TGTGCCAGCAGCCAAGATACAGCGGGGACTTCCACGGATACGCAGTATTTT. It codes for CASSQDTAGTSTDTQYF. The full variable domain, its missing parts supplied by reference TRBV14 and TRBJ2-3, is EAGVTQFPSHSVIEKGQTVTLRCDPISGHDNLYWYRRVMGKEIKFLLHFVKESKQDESGMPNNRFLAERTGGTYSTLKVQPAELEDSGVYFCASSQDTAGTSTDTQYFGPGTRLTVL.

The chain carries TRBV5-1 and TRBJ1-1, with a weak D call TRBD1 (5 bases). Germline CDR1 is SGHRS and CDR2 is YFSETQ. The CDR3 is made up of 14 amino acids. Trimming shortened V by 4 bases and J by 7 bases, and 17 bases separated the two germline ends. Here the CDR3 DNA reads TGCGCCAGCAGCAACCTTATAGGGGTGGATGAAGCTTTCTTT. It translates to CASSNLIGVDEAFF.

This clone was observed a few times. The V call is TRBV6-8, the J call TRBJ2-1, with D hard to call. The V gene lost 0 bases and the J gene lost 14 bases, with 14 bases spanning the gap. The V gene's germline CDR1 is MNHGY and CDR2 SAAAGT. This CDR3 region has 13 residues. Here the CDR3 reads CASSYSDPPIEFF. The DNA for the CDR3 is TGTGCCAGCAGTTACTCTGACCCACCGATTGAGTTCTTC.

V gene TRBV5-1 combines with J gene TRBJ2-1; TRBD1 is a possible D gene (7 bases). From germline, CDR1 is SGHRS and CDR2 YFSETQ. V was cut by 1 base and J by 2 bases, with 10 bases left in between. The CDR3 loop spans 15 amino acids. CDR3 DNA: TGCGCCAGCAGCTTGAGCAGGGGGGCCTACAATGAGCAGTTCTTC. Encoded protein: CASSLSRGAYNEQFF.

This clone was counted a few times. This chain uses TRBV6-7 with TRBJ1-1; D remains ambiguous. TRBV6-7 counts as an open reading frame of uncertain function. This CDR3 region has 11 residues. V was clipped by 7 bases and J by 1 base, with 4 bases between them. The CDR3 nucleotides read TGTGCCAGCATCGAGAACACTGAAGCTTTCTTT. Encoded protein: CASIENTEAFF.

This clone was found a few times. The CDR3 DNA sequence: TGTGCCAGTAGTTTTCAGAACACTGAAGCTTTCTTT. Its protein is CASSFQNTEAFF. This sequence joins TRBV19 and TRBJ1-1; D uncertain. Trimming took off 5 bases at V and 1 base at J, with 5 bases between the two ends. Per germline, CDR1 LNHDA and CDR2 SQIVND (reference sequence). This CDR3 comprises 12 residues.

This clone was detected only a few times. V gene TRBV29-1 combines with J gene TRBJ2-2; D unresolved. Germline V CDR1 and CDR2: SQVTM, ANQGSEA. The CDR3 contains 12 residues. Trimming pared 5 bases from V and 6 bases from J, leaving 10 bases between. The DNA for the CDR3 is TGCAGCGTTTGGGGAAATGCCGGGGAGCTGTTTTTT. Its translation: CSVWGNAGELFF.

This clone is labeled as medium-sized. The J gene is TRBJ1-5, the V gene TRBV6-8; no clear D gene. The CDR3 is made up of 15 amino acids. V was pared by 0 bases and J by 1 base, with 7 bases between. Germline V gives CDR1 MNHGY, CDR2 SAAAGT. CDR3 sequence: CASSYSDPSNQPQHF. Here the CDR3 DNA reads TGTGCCAGCAGTTACTCGGATCCAAGCAATCAGCCCCAGCATTTT.

This chain links TRBV18 with TRBJ1-1; 8 bases are a match to TRBD1. Germline CDR1 reads KGHSH; CDR2 reads LQKENI. V lost 4 bases to trimming and J lost 2 bases; unmatched junction nucleotides: 3. CDR3 length: 14 residues. The CDR3 DNA follows: TGTGCCAGCTCACTCGGACAGGGAAACACTGAAGCTTTCTTT. This encodes CASSLGQGNTEAFF. The whole variable domain, filled in from reference TRBV18 and TRBJ1-1, reads NAGVMQNPRHLVRRRGQEARLRCSPMKGHSHVYWYRQLPEEGLKFMVYLQKENIIDESGMPKERFSAEFPKEGPSILRIQQVVRGDSAAYFCASSLGQGNTEAFFGQGTRLTVV.

In this sample, this clone turned up a few times. The J gene is TRBJ1-1, the V gene TRBV5-1, with a possible D match to TRBD1 (5 bases). The V end was cut by 3 bases, the J end by 5 bases, with 17 bases between. Germline-derived CDR1 and CDR2 are SGHRS and YFSETQ. CDR3 length: 15 amino acids. CDR3 in DNA: TGCGCCAGCAGCTACTGGTGGGGGAATTCTACTGAAGCTTTCTTT. Amino acid sequence: CASSYWWGNSTEAFF.

The J gene is TRBJ2-1, the V gene TRBV29-1; 9 bases map to TRBD1. Germline values: CDR1 SQVTM, CDR2 ANQGSEA. The CDR3 contains 15 residues. V shed 4 bases, J shed 1 base, and the junction held 5 bases outside the gene matches. In DNA form, the CDR3 reads TGCAGCGTTGCGGAACAGGGGGCTTCCTACAATGAGCAGTTCTTC. Translation: CSVAEQGASYNEQFF.

This clone showed up just a few times. The rearrangement joins TRBV5-1 to TRBJ2-2, with D hard to call. V was cut by 2 bases and J by 6 bases, with 11 bases left in between. The CDR3 has 14 residues. CDR1 and CDR2 from the germline V gene are SGHRS and YFSETQ. The CDR3: CASSFLAGSGELFF. The CDR3 region has the DNA TGCGCCAGCAGCTTTTTAGCTGGGTCCGGGGAGCTGTTTTTT.